By frequency, the clone carrying this TCR beta chain is medium-sized (0.01 to 0.1%). This entry is derived from a study of T cell clusters in autoimmune cytopenias. Roughly 38,000 genome equivalents of blood DNA were amplified for TRB. One tube held mixed TRB-A and TRB-B primer pools for touch-down PCR. From its re-call of the multiplex PCR reads, TCRdb lists each CDR3 protein once, without DNA. The listing contains roughly 4,800 distinct CDR3 sequences. The CDR3 loop spans 16 amino acids. The sample was also reused in another study, on T cell repertoires in aging, cancer and after chemotherapy. This second study says: Untreated cancer patients had significantly lower blood TCR diversity than age-matched healthy donors. These repertoire data do not allow conclusions about immunological memory after chemotherapy.

The sequencing sample was made of peripheral blood. The sequence derives from a human donor in good health. The V gene is TRBV12-3 or TRBV12-4, the J gene TRBJ1-1; checking the TCRdb D call of TRBD1 is not possible without DNA. The CDR3 reads CASSPGTGGGQTEAFF.